These 21 T cell receptor beta chains were sequenced from one sample in a study of blood T cells in healthy people across ages. Primers used in a second PCR of about 6 to 11 cycles were a sample-barcoded 5' primer and a J-beta primer mix. Using its own MiXCR run on the 5' RACE reads, TCRdb lists one record per CDR3 protein. This table holds around 620,000 distinct CDR3 sequences, roughly 28% found once. Material: blood. The receptors stem from a woman in her 70s in good health.

The J gene is TRBJ2-5, the V gene TRBV20-1, with D possibly matching TRBD1 (7 bases). The CDR3 runs 14 residues. V was trimmed by 5 bases and J by 4 bases, leaving 17 bases between them. The germline V gene has CDR1 DFQATT and CDR2 SNEGSKA (reference sequence). DNA for the CDR3: TGCAGTGCTCCTCAGGGGGGTTCAGGAGAGACCCAGTACTTC. It codes for CSAPQGGSGETQYF.

V usage is TRBV7-9 and J usage is TRBJ1-2; D remains ambiguous. Germline-derived CDR1 and CDR2 are SEHNR and FQNEAQ (reference sequence). Between the trimmed V and J ends, which lost 3 bases and 0 bases, there was a span of 8 bases. CDR3 size: 14 residues. The CDR3 DNA reads as TGTGCCAGCAGCTTCGTCAGAGCTAACTATGGCTACACCTTC. This gives the protein CASSFVRANYGYTF. Drawing the rest from reference TRBV7-9 and TRBJ1-2, the complete variable domain is DTGVSQNPRHKITKRGQNVTFRCDPISEHNRLYWYRQTLGQGPEFLTYFQNEAQLEKSRLLSDRFSAERPKGSFSTLEIQRTEQGDSAMYLCASSFVRANYGYTFGSGTRLTVV.

In its sample, this clonotype was seen a few times. The chain carries TRBV15 and TRBJ1-5; D perhaps matches TRBD1 (6 bases). Germline assignment: CDR1 LNHNV and CDR2 YYDKDF (reference sequence). CDR3 length equals 16 residues. V was pared by 4 bases and J by 0 bases, with 13 bases between. CDR3 protein: CATSNRGAYSNQPQHF. DNA for the CDR3: TGTGCCACCAGCAACCGGGGGGCTTATAGCAATCAGCCCCAGCATTTT. Drawing the rest from reference TRBV15 and TRBJ1-5, the complete variable domain is DAMVIQNPRYQVTQFGKPVTLSCSQTLNHNVMYWYQQKSSQAPKLLFHYYDKDFNNEADTPDNFQSRRPNTSFCFLDIRSPGLGDTAMYLCATSNRGAYSNQPQHFGDGTRLSIL.

This clonotype appeared a few times. The rearrangement uses TRBV29-1 and TRBJ1-3; the match to TRBD1 covers 8 bases. Losses at the gene ends were 7 bases for V and 4 bases for J; bases not matched to a gene: 9. This CDR3 spans 14 amino acids. CDR1 and CDR2 (germline): SQVTM, ANQGSEA. The DNA for the CDR3 is TGCAGCGCCCAGACAGGGGCGGGAGGAAACACCATATATTTT. Residues: CSAQTGAGGNTIYF.

This clonotype has a handful of counts. The V gene is TRBV29-1, the J gene TRBJ2-5; D call uncertain. Germline V lookup: CDR1 SQVTM, CDR2 ANQGSEA. The CDR3 extends over 13 amino acids. The germline V and J ends were trimmed by 4 bases and 2 bases, with 11 bases remaining between them. The DNA for the CDR3 is TGCAGCGTTGCAACGGTTACTCAAGAGACCCAGTACTTC. Translation: CSVATVTQETQYF.

This chain links TRBV29-1 with TRBJ2-3, with 9 nucleotides matching TRBD2. J was trimmed by 6 bases and V by 6 bases; bases with no gene match: 13. The germline V gene encodes CDR1 SQVTM and CDR2 ANQGSEA. This CDR3 has 15 residues. This chain's CDR3 is CSVNGEAGGGDTQYF. CDR3 DNA: TGCAGCGTCAACGGGGAAGCGGGGGGAGGTGATACGCAGTATTTT.

The sample holds a few counts of this clonotype. J is TRBJ1-1 and V is TRBV20-1; D perhaps matches TRBD1 (5 bases). Germline V gives CDR1 DFQATT, CDR2 SNEGSKA (reference sequence). V was shortened by 0 bases and J by 11 bases, with 25 bases between the two germline ends. The CDR3 is made up of 16 amino acids. This chain's CDR3 is CSARDRRGGIRSGAFF. CDR3 DNA: TGCAGTGCTAGAGATCGGAGGGGCGGGATACGGTCGGGGGCTTTCTTT.

Turning to this clonotype: One junction end disagrees with the germline gene, perhaps due to a read error. This chain uses TRBV3-1 with TRBJ1-2, with D uncertain. The CDR3 has 12 residues. Germline CDR1 is LGHDT and CDR2 is YNNKEL (reference sequence). The CDR3 sequence: CASSRAGNGYAF. CDR3 in DNA: TGTGCCAGCAGTCGGGCGGGGAATGGCTACGCCTTC.

The chain joins TRBV3-1 to TRBJ2-7; D is unclear. V was cut by 6 bases and J by 2 bases, with 11 bases left in between. Germline V CDR1 and CDR2: LGHDT, YNNKEL (reference sequence). CDR3 length: 13 residues. The CDR3 DNA reads as TGTGCCAGCAGTTTAAGGCGGACCTACGAGCAGTACTTC. Translation gives CASSLRRTYEQYF.

This clonotype was counted a few times. The chain recombines TRBV4-2 with TRBJ2-7, with TRBD2 as a possible D gene (5 bases). Near its end, the DNA agrees better with TRBJ2-1, so the J call may be wrong. The CDR3 is 15 amino acids. Germline V CDR1 and CDR2: LGHNA, YNFKEQ. CDR3 coding DNA: TGTGCCAGCAGCCAAGATTACGGGGAACTCTACGAGCAGTTCTTC. Translation: CASSQDYGELYEQFF.

The rearrangement links TRBV20-1 to TRBJ2-7; D is possibly TRBD2 (6 bases). The V and J ends lost 2 bases and 3 bases respectively, with 14 bases between them. CDR3 length equals 14 residues. CDR1 and CDR2 (germline): DFQATT, SNEGSKA (reference sequence). CDR3 sequence: CSARSGAGYYEQYF. The DNA of the CDR3 is TGCAGTGCTAGATCCGGGGCGGGGTACTACGAGCAGTACTTC.

The sample holds many counts of this clonotype. The chain joins TRBV20-1 to TRBJ2-5; the match to TRBD2 covers 10 bases. There are 17 residues in the CDR3. Germline trimming cut 1 base from V and 1 base from J; bases unmatched to any gene: 9. Germline V CDR1 and CDR2: DFQATT, SNEGSKA (reference sequence). CDR3 in DNA: TGCAGTGCTAGAGCCCCCCGGACTAGCGGTCCCCAAGAGACCCAGTACTTC. Translation gives CSARAPRTSGPQETQYF.

This sequence joins TRBV5-1 and TRBJ2-5; D ambiguous. The CDR3 runs 15 residues. CDR1 SGHRS and CDR2 YFSETQ come from the germline V gene. The V end was cut by 0 bases, the J end by 4 bases, with 13 bases between. The CDR3 DNA is TGCGCCAGCAGCTTGGGAACGGCTATTATAGAGACCCAGTACTTC. Protein sequence: CASSLGTAIIETQYF.

This clonotype was picked up many times. This chain uses TRBV29-1 with TRBJ2-7; no definite D call. V was trimmed by 5 bases and J by 3 bases, leaving 11 bases between them. Germline assignment: CDR1 SQVTM and CDR2 ANQGSEA. This CDR3 comprises 12 residues. The CDR3 sequence is CSVSRSNYEQYF. The CDR3 DNA follows: TGCAGCGTTTCCCGTTCGAACTACGAGCAGTACTTC.

The V call is TRBV15, the J call TRBJ1-1, with a tentative D call TRBD1 (5 bases). In germline, CDR1 is LNHNV, CDR2 YYDKDF (reference sequence). Between the trimmed V and J ends, which lost 1 base and 0 bases, there was a span of 9 bases. The CDR3 consists of 15 residues. CDR3 nucleotide sequence: TGTGCCACCAGCAGAGGACAGACCCTGAACACTGAAGCTTTCTTT. Protein: CATSRGQTLNTEAFF. Together with reference TRBV15 and TRBJ1-1, the CDR3 gives the full variable domain: DAMVIQNPRYQVTQFGKPVTLSCSQTLNHNVMYWYQQKSSQAPKLLFHYYDKDFNNEADTPDNFQSRRPNTSFCFLDIRSPGLGDTAMYLCATSRGQTLNTEAFFGQGTRLTVV.

The chain employs TRBV30 and TRBJ2-5; 9 nucleotides align to TRBD1. Near its end, the DNA agrees better with TRBJ2-7, so the J call may be wrong. Germline values: CDR1 GTSNPN, CDR2 SVGIG (reference sequence). This CDR3 is built from 14 residues. CDR3 DNA: TGTGCCTGGTCTTCCGGGACAGGGATCTACGAGCAGTACTTC. It yields the protein CAWSSGTGIYEQYF.

Concerning this clonotype: With a much larger clone just one base away, this may be a read error. The rearrangement joins TRBV25-1 to TRBJ2-4; 9 nucleotides match TRBD2. The germline CDR1 and CDR2 sequences are MGHDK and SYGVNS. V lost 1 base and J lost 11; bases outside the gene matches: 3. The CDR3 is made up of 13 amino acids. The CDR3 here is CASSESGGRVQYF. The CDR3 DNA is TGTGCCAGCAGTGAATCAGGCGGGAGGGTTCAGTACTTC.

The chain couples TRBV4-3 to TRBJ1-6, with unresolved D. CDR3 length: 13 residues. In germline, CDR1 is LGHNA, CDR2 YSLEER. The V end lost 4 bases, the J end lost 9 bases, and 10 bases lay between the germline ends. CDR3 sequence reads: CASSRGGSSPLHF. In nucleotides, the CDR3 is TGCGCCAGCAGCCGAGGCGGGAGTTCACCCCTCCACTTT.

This clonotype was seen many times. The chain has TRBV7-9 and TRBJ1-1; D is ambiguous. CDR3 size: 13 residues. V gave up 5 bases and J gave up 1 base, with 8 bases separating them. Germline lookup yields CDR1 SEHNR and CDR2 FQNEAQ (reference sequence). The CDR3 region is CASSLTENTEAFF. The CDR3 DNA is TGTGCCAGCAGCCTAACGGAGAACACTGAAGCTTTCTTT.

The V and J genes are TRBV12-3 or TRBV12-4 and TRBJ2-1; no clear D gene. The CDR3 is made up of 11 amino acids. Trimming stripped 1 base from V and 13 bases from J, with 8 bases between. The CDR3 sequence is CASSLGTFQFF. CDR3 nucleotide sequence: TGTGCCAGCAGTTTAGGGACCTTTCAGTTCTTC.

This clonotype has more than one count but fewer than ten. The chain carries TRBV7-9 and TRBJ2-3; D possibly corresponds to TRBD1 (6 bases). This CDR3 has 14 residues. V lost 4 bases, J lost 2 bases, and 10 bases lay in between. Germline CDR1 and CDR2: SEHNR and FQNEAQ (reference sequence). The CDR3 is CASSSRTDTDTQYF. CDR3 coding DNA: TGTGCCAGCAGCTCCCGGACAGACACAGATACGCAGTATTTT.